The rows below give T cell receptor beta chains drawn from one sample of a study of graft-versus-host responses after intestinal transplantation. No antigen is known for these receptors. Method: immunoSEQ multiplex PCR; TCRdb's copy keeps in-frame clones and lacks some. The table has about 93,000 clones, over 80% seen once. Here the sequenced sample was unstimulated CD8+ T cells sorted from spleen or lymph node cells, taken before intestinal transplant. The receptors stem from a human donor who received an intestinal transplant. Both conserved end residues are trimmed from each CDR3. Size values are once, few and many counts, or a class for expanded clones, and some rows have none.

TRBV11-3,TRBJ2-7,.,ASSLGVVEQY
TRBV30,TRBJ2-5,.,AWSVGLAGEETQY
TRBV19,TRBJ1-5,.,ASMLGTVYSNQPQH
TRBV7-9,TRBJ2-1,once,ASSLVAGGSYNEQF
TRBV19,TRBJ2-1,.,ASSDRAVTYNEQF
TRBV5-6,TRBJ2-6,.,ASSLASSGPISGANVLT
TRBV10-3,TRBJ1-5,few,AISDGTFSSEPQH
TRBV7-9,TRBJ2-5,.,ASSPRGNQETQY
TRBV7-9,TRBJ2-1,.,ASSSTSGGASEQF
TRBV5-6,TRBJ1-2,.,ASSLIRGQNYGYT
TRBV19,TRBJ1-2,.,ASSIAGGNGYT
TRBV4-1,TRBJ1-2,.,ASSQVSPTGSSYGYT
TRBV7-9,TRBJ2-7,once,ASSLAGGSSGRTYEQY
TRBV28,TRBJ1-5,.,ASSDRVGQPQH
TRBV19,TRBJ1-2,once,ASSATKGGLANYGYT
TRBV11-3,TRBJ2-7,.,ASSFDRDSEQY
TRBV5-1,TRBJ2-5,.,ASSWEYQETQY
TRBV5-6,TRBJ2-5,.,ASSLWRGLETQY
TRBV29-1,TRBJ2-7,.,SVEGAGGEQY
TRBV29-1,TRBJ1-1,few,SVEGVGSLNTEAF
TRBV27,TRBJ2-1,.,ASSYAQGYNEQF
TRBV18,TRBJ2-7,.,ASSPLQGSYEQY
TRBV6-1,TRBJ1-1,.,ASSYSGVGAF
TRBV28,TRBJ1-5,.,ASRHYRSSANQPQH
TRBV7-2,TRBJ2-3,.,ASSLLAATDTQY
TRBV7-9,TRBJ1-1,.,ASSFPGTEAF
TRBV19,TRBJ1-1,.,ATSGGWNTEAF
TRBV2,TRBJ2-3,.,ASWRDSTDAQY
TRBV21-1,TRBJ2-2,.,ASSKETSESFPNTGELF
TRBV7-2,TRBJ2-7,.,ASSLVERGPERQY
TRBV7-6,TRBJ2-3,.,ASSLVGTGYESQY
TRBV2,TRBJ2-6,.,ASSDRGGANVLT
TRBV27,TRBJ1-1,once,ASSLLVGQGMTEAF
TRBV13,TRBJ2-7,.,ASSYSSGTYEQY
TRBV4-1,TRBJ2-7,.,ASSQEYSGGYEQY
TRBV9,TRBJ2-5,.,ASSARWTGGTETQY
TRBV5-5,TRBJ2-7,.,ASSLLLFPTGVGEQY
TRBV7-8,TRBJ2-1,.,ASSLESSGAYNEQF
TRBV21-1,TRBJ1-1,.,ASSKVYGPQGSWNTEAF
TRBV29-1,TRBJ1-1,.,SVGDSWNTEAF
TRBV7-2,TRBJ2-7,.,ASTRQVVYEQY
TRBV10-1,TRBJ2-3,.,ASREGAGVEDTQY
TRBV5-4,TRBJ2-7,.,ASMGGRNNFYEQY
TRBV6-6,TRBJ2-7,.,ASWTPGQSYEQY
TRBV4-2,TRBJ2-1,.,ASSQELTYPYNEQF